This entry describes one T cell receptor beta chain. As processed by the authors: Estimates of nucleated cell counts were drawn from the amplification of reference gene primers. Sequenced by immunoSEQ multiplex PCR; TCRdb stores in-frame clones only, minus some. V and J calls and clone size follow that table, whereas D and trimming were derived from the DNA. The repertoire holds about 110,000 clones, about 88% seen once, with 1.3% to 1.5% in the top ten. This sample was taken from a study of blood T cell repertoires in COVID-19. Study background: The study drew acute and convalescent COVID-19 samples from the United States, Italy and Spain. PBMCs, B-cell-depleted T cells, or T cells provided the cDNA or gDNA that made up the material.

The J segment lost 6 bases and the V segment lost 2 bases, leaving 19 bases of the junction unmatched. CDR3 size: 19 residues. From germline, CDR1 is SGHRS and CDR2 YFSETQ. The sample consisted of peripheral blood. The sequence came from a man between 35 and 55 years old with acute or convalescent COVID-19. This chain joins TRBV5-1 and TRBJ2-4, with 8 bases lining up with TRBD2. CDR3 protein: CASSLTGTSRWDGPNIQYF. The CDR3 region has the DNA TGCGCCAGCAGCTTAACCGGGACTAGTAGATGGGATGGGCCAAACATTCAGTACTTC.